This T cell receptor (beta chain) was found in a study of low-dose radiotherapy and immunotherapy resistance in tumors. At the level of the study: Participants in Cohort 1 were administered 0.5 Gy per fraction at 2-week intervals, to a cumulative dose of 6.5 Gy. Intravenous ipilimumab 1 mg/kg every six weeks was given with nivolumab 240 mg every two weeks. One day before radiation and immunotherapy, intravenous cyclophosphamide 200 mg/m2 was administered, with this repeated every two weeks.

Covering alpha and beta chains, TRAV- and TRBV-specific primers were used for the first-strand cDNA. With a constant-region primer and a V-primer adapter, TCRs were subjected to 20 PCR cycles of amplification. TCRdb re-called the reads through MiXCR, storing one row per CDR3 protein. The repertoire includes some 13,000 distinct CDR3 sequences, less than 65% of them detected once, and roughly 7.1% sits in the top ten. Ipilimumab, nivolumab, aspirin, low-dose cyclophosphamide and low-dose radiotherapy were administered to donors. The receptor was isolated from a human donor with advanced metastatic prostate, ovarian, gallbladder or colorectal cancer (not recorded which). This table probably holds off-target reads from a library built for another chain.

In DNA, the CDR3 is TGTGCCAGCGGATGGGGAGGGTCGAACACCGGGGAGCTGTTTTTT. It is translated as CASGWGGSNTGELFF. The chain has TRBV6-1 and TRBJ2-2; 7 bases are a match to TRBD2. Germline CDR1 is MNHNS and CDR2 is SASEGT. This CDR3 has 15 residues. V was pared by 8 bases and J by 0 bases, with 6 bases of the junction left unmatched.